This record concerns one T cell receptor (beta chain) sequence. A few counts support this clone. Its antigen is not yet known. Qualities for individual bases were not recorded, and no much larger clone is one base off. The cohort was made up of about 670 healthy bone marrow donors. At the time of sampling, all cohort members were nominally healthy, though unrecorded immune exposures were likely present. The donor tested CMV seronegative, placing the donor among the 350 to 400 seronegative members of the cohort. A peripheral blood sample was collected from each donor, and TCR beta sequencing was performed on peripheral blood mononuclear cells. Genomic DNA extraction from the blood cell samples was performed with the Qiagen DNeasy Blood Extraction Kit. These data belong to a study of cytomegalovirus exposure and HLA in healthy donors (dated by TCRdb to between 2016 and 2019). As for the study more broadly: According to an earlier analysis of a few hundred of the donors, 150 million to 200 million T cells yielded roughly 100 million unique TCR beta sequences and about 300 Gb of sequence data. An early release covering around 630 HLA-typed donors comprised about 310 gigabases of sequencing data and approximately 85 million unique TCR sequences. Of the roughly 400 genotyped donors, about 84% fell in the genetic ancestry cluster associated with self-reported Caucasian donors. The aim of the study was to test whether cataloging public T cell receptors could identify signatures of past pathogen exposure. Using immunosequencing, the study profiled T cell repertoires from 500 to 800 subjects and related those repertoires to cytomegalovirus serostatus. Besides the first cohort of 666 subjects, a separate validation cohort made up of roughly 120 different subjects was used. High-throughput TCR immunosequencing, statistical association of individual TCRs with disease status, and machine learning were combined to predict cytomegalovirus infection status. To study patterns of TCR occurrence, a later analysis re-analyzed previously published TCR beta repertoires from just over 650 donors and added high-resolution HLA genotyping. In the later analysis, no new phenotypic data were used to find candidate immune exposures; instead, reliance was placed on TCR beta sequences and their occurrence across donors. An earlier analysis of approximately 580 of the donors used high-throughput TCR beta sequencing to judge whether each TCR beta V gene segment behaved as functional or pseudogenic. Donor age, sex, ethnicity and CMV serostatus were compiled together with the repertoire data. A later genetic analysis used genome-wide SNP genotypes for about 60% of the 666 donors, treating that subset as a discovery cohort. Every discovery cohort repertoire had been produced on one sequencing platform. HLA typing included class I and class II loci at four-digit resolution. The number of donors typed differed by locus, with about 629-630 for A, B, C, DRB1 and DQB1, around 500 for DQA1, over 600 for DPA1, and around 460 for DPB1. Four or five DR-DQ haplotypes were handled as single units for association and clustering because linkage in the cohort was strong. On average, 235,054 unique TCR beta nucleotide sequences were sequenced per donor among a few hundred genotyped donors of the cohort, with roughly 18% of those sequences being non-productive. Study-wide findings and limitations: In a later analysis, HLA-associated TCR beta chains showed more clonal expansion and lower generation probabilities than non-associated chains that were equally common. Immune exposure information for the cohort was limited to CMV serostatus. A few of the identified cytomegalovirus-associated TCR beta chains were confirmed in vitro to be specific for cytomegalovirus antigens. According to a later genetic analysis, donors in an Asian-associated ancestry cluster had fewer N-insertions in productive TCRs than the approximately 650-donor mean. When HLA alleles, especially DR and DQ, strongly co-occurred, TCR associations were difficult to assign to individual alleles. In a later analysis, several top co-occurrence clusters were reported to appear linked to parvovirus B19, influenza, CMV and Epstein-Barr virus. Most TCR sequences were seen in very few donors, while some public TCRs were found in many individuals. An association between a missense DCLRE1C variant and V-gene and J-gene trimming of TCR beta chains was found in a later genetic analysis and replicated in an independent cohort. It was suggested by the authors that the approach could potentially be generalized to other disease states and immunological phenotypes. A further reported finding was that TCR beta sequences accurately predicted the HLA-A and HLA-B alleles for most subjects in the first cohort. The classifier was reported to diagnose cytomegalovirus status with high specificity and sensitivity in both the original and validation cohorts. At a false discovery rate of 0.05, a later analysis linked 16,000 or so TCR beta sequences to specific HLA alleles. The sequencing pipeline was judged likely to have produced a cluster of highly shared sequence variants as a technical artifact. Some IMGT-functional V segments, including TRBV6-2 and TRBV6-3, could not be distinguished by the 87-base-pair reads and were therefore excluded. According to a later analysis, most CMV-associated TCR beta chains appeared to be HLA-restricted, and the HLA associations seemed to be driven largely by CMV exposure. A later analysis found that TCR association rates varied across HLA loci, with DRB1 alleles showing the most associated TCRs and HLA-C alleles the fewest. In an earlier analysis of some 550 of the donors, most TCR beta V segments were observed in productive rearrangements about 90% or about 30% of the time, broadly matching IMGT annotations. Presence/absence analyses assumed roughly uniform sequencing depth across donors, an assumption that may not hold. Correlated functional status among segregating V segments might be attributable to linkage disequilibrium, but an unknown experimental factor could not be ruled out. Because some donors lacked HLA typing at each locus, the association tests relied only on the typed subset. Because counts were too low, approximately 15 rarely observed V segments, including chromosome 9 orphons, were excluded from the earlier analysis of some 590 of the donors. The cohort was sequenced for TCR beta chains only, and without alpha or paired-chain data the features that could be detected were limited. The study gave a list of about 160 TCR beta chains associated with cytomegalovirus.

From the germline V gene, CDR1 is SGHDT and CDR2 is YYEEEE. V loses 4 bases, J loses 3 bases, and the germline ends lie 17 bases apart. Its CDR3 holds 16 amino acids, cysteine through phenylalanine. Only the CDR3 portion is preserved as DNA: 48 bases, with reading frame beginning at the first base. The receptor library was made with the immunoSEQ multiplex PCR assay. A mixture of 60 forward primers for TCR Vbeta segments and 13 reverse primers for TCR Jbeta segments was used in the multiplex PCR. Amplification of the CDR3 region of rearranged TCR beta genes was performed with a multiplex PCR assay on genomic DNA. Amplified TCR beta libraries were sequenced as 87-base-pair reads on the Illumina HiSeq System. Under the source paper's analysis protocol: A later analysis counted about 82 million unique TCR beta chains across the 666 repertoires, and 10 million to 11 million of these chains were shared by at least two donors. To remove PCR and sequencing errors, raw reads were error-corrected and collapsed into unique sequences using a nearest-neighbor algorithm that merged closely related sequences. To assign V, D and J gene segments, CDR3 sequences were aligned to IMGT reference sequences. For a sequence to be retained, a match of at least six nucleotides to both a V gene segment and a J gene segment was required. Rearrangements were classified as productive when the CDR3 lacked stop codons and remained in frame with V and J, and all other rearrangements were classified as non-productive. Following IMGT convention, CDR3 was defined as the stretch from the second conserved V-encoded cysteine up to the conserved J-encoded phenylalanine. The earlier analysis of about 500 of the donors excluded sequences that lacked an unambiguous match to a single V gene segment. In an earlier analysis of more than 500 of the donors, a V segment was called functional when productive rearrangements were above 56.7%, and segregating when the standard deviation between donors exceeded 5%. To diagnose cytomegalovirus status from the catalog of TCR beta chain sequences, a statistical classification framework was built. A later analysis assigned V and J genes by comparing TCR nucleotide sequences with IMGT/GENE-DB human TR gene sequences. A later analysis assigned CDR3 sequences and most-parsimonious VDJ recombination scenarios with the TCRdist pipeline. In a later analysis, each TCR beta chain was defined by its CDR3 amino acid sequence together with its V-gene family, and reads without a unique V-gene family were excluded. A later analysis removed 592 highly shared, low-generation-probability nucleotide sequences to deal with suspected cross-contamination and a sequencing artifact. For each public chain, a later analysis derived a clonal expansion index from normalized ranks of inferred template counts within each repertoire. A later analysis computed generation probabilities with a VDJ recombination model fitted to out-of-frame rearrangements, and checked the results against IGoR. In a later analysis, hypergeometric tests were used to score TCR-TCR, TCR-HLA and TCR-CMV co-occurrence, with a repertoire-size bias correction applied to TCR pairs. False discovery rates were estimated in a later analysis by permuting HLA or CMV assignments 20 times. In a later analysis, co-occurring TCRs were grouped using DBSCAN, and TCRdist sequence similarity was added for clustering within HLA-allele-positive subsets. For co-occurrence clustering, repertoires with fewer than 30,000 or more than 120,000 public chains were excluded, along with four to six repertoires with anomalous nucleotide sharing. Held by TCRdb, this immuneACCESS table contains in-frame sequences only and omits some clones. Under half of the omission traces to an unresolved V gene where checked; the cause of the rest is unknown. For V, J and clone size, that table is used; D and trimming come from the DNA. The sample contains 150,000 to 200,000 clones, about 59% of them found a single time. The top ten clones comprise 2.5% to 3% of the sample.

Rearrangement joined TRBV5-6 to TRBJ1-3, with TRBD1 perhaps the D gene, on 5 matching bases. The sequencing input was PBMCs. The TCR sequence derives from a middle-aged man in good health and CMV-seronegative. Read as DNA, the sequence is TGTGCCAGCAGCGCCTGGAGGGGAAAGATTGGAAACACCATATATTTT. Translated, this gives CASSAWRGKIGNTIYF.